Sequencing of this T cell receptor (beta chain) was carried out in a study of technical replicates of blood from a handful of donors. The V end lost 2 bases, the J end lost 3 bases, and 5 bases lay between the germline ends. CDR1 is MNHEY, CDR2 SMNVEV, per germline (reference sequence). This CDR3 has 12 amino acids. Data came from immunoSEQ multiplex PCR; TCRdb stores just in-frame clones and leaves some out. Among 45,000 to 55,000 clones, 90% to 97% were seen once, and the ten largest hold 0.3% to 0.4%. Sequencing was performed on T cells isolated from PBMCs. The chain is built from TRBV27 and TRBJ2-7; no clear D. This clonotype originated in a human donor in good health. This chain's CDR3 is CASSLIGYEQYF. CDR3 nucleotides: TGTGCCAGCAGTTTAATCGGCTACGAGCAGTACTTC.